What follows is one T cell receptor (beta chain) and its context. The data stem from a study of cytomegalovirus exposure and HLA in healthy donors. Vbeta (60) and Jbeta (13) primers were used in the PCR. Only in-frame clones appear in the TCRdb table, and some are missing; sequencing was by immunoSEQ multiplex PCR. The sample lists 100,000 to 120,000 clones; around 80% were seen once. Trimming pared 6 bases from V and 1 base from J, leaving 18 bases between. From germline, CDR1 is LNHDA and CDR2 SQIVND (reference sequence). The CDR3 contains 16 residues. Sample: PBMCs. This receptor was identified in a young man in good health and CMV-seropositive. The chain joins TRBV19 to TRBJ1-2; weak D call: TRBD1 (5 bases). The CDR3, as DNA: TGTGCCAGTAGCATCGGGACTCAAGGCTATAACTATGGCTACACCTTC. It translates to CASSIGTQGYNYGYTF.